This T cell receptor beta chain was documented in a study of shared clonotypes between healthy human individuals. Germline V gives CDR1 SQVTM, CDR2 ANQGSEA. V shed 6 bases and J shed 3 bases, with 15 bases lying between them. There are 13 residues in the CDR3. Data came from immunoSEQ multiplex PCR; TCRdb stores just in-frame clones and leaves some out. Of 1,400,000 or so clones in the sample, approximately 98.5% are singletons; the top ten hold about 0.4%. Sequences were obtained from naive CD4+ T cells sorted from blood. Documented subset: CD45RA+ positively selected. The chain recombines TRBV29-1 with TRBJ2-7; possibly TRBD2 for D (6 bases). The TCR comes from a man aged 25-45 years in good health. CDR3 bases: TGCAGCGTCGTCGGCGGGATCGACTACGAGCAGTACTTC. Its translation: CSVVGGIDYEQYF.